This T cell receptor beta chain was captured in a study of shared clonotypes between healthy human individuals. General observations from the study: Around 5% was the fraction of naive CD4 clonotypes found shared across a few donors. Larger estimated richness was generally recorded for naive subsets relative to memory subsets.

Libraries were prepared by immunoSEQ multiplex PCR; TCRdb keeps only in-frame clonotypes and omits some of them. The sample records millions of clones, 85% to 95% being singletons. Subsets obtained from CD4+ cells comprised CD45RA+ naive and CD45RA-negative memory cells. To note about this clone: The antigen is unknown.

This CDR3 region has 18 residues. V was shortened by 6 bases and J by 1 base, with 25 bases between the two germline ends. CDR1 and CDR2 from the germline V gene are SGHRS and YFSETQ. Sequencing was performed on naive CD4+ T cells from PBMCs. As to subset: CD45RA+ positively selected. The chain employs TRBV5-1 and TRBJ1-2; D unresolved. This sequence originates from a man between 18 and 35 years old in good health. Some clones in this sample may be carry-over from other donors' samples. The CDR3 region is CASKPRPDPRFGNYGYTF. The CDR3 coding sequence is TGCGCCAGCAAACCTCGGCCGGATCCCAGGTTCGGTAACTATGGCTACACCTTC. Using reference TRBV5-1 and TRBJ1-2 for the parts outside the CDR3, the full variable domain is KAGVTQTPRYLIKTRGQQVTLSCSPISGHRSVSWYQQTPGQGLQFLFEYFSETQRNKGNFPGRFSGRQFSNSRSEMNVSTLELGDSALYLCASKPRPDPRFGNYGYTFGSGTRLTVV.